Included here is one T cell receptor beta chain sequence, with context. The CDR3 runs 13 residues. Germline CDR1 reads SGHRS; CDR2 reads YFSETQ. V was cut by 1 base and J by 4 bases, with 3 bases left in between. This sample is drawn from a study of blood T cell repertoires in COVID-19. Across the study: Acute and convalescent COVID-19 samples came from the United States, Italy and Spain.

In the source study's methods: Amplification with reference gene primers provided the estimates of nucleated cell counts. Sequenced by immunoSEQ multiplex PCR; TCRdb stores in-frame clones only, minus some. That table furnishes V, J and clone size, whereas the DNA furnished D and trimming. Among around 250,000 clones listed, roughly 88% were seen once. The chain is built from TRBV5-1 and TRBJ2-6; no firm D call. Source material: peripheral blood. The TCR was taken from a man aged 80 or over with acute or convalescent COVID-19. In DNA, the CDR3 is TGCGCCAGCAGCTTGCGGGGGGCCAACGTCCTGACTTTC. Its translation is CASSLRGANVLTF.